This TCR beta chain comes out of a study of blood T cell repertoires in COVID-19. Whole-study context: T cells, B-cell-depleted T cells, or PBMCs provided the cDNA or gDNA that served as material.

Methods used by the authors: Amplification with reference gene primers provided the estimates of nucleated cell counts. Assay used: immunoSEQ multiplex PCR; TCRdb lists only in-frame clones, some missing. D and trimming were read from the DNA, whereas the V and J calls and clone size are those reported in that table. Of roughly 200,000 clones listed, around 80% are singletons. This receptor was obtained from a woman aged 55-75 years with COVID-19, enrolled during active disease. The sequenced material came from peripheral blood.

The chain's CDR3 is CASSFGSGAYNEQFF. CDR3 coding DNA: TGTGCCAGCAGCTTTGGAAGCGGGGCTTACAATGAGCAGTTCTTC. This chain uses TRBV11-2 with TRBJ2-1, with TRBD2 identical over 7 bases. The trim removed 3 bases at V and 4 bases at J, leaving 6 bases unmatched. CDR1 is SGHAT, CDR2 FQNNGV, per germline. There are 15 residues in the CDR3.